These T cell receptor beta chains were read from a single sample in a study of naive and memory T cell subsets. Each CDR3 protein is one row after TCRdb ran MiXCR on the UMI-ligation and nested PCR reads. The repertoire holds roughly 7,500 distinct CDR3 sequences, with over 25% as singletons. Sequencing used CD8+ TEMRA cells from blood. These receptors were taken from a human donor in good health. Both conserved end residues are part of each CDR3. The D gene is left open where the match is weak. Part of the rows lack a size; the others show once, few, many or a class for expanded clones.

d_call: .; clone_size: .; v_call: TRBV25-1; j_call: TRBJ2-3; cdr3_aa: CASSESRGPDTQYF; cdr3_nt: TGTGCCAGCAGTGAAAGCCGGGGCCCAGATACGCAGTATTTT
d_call: .; clone_size: .; v_call: TRBV20-1; j_call: TRBJ2-2; cdr3_aa: CSASTVNTGELFF; cdr3_nt: TGCAGTGCGTCGACGGTGAACACCGGGGAGCTGTTTTTT
d_call: TRBD2; clone_size: few; v_call: TRBV20-1; j_call: TRBJ2-1; cdr3_aa: CSASELAGGPDEQFF; cdr3_nt: TGCAGTGCTAGTGAACTAGCGGGGGGGCCGGATGAGCAGTTCTTC
d_call: .; clone_size: medium-sized; v_call: TRBV9; j_call: TRBJ2-1; cdr3_aa: CASSPWTVHEQFF; cdr3_nt: TGTGCCAGCAGCCCCTGGACAGTTCATGAGCAGTTCTTC
d_call: .; clone_size: .; v_call: TRBV4-3; j_call: TRBJ1-1; cdr3_aa: CASQEAETEAFF; cdr3_nt: TGCGCCAGCCAAGAGGCAGAGACTGAAGCTTTCTTT
d_call: TRBD1; clone_size: .; v_call: TRBV20-1; j_call: TRBJ2-1; cdr3_aa: CSASPGQGFREQFF; cdr3_nt: TGCAGTGCTTCACCGGGACAGGGCTTCCGTGAGCAGTTCTTC
d_call: .; clone_size: .; v_call: TRBV10-2; j_call: TRBJ2-7; cdr3_aa: CASSESDSPRKEQYF; cdr3_nt: TGCGCCAGCAGTGAGTCAGACTCTCCCCGAAAGGAGCAGTACTTC
d_call: .; clone_size: few; v_call: TRBV21-1; j_call: TRBJ1-1; cdr3_aa: CASSKVRQGAVNTEAFF; cdr3_nt: TGTGCCAGCAGCAAAGTTAGACAGGGGGCGGTGAACACTGAAGCTTTCTTT
d_call: .; clone_size: few; v_call: TRBV20-1; j_call: TRBJ2-7; cdr3_aa: CSARDLRGNYEQYF; cdr3_nt: TGCAGTGCTAGAGATCTCCGCGGGAACTACGAGCAGTACTTC
d_call: TRBD1; clone_size: .; v_call: TRBV5-4; j_call: TRBJ2-2; cdr3_aa: CASSNWDRPNTGELFF; cdr3_nt: TGTGCCAGCAGCAATTGGGACAGGCCGAACACCGGGGAGCTGTTTTTT
d_call: .; clone_size: .; v_call: TRBV7-9; j_call: TRBJ1-2; cdr3_aa: CASSLVPDEYGYTF; cdr3_nt: TGTGCCAGCAGCTTAGTACCGGACGAGTATGGCTACACCTTC
d_call: TRBD1; clone_size: few; v_call: TRBV6-2/TRBV6-3; j_call: TRBJ1-5; cdr3_aa: CASSTTGLNQPQHF; cdr3_nt: TGTGCCAGCAGTACGACAGGGTTAAATCAGCCCCAGCATTTT
d_call: .; clone_size: .; v_call: TRBV28; j_call: TRBJ2-7; cdr3_aa: CASAQPLGEQYF; cdr3_nt: TGTGCCAGCGCCCAGCCCCTCGGCGAGCAGTACTTC
d_call: TRBD1; clone_size: few; v_call: TRBV24-1; j_call: TRBJ2-1; cdr3_aa: CATSSGQYNEQFF; cdr3_nt: TGTGCCACCAGTTCGGGACAGTACAATGAGCAGTTCTTC
d_call: TRBD1; clone_size: many; v_call: TRBV20-1; j_call: TRBJ1-2; cdr3_aa: CSARGQGDYGYTF; cdr3_nt: TGCAGTGCTAGAGGACAGGGTGACTATGGCTACACCTTC
d_call: TRBD2; clone_size: .; v_call: TRBV20-1; j_call: TRBJ2-3; cdr3_aa: CSARDLAGGIGTQYF; cdr3_nt: TGCAGTGCTAGAGACCTAGCGGGGGGGATCGGTACGCAGTATTTT
d_call: .; clone_size: few; v_call: TRBV13; j_call: TRBJ1-3; cdr3_aa: CASSPWVASGNTIYF; cdr3_nt: TGTGCCAGCAGCCCCTGGGTAGCCTCTGGAAACACCATATATTTT
d_call: TRBD1; clone_size: few; v_call: TRBV7-9; j_call: TRBJ2-5; cdr3_aa: CASSSPGQGKTQYF; cdr3_nt: TGTGCCAGCAGCTCACCGGGACAGGGAAAGACCCAGTACTTC
d_call: TRBD1; clone_size: .; v_call: TRBV27; j_call: TRBJ2-7; cdr3_aa: CASSAQSPRDRGDEQYF; cdr3_nt: TGTGCCAGCAGTGCCCAATCTCCCCGGGACAGGGGTGACGAGCAGTACTTC
d_call: .; clone_size: few; v_call: TRBV6-5; j_call: TRBJ1-1; cdr3_aa: CASLTGGVHGEAFF; cdr3_nt: TGTGCCAGCCTCACCGGCGGCGTCCATGGGGAAGCTTTCTTT
d_call: .; clone_size: .; v_call: TRBV4-2; j_call: TRBJ2-3; cdr3_aa: CASSLYSGGTDTQYF; cdr3_nt: TGTGCCAGCAGCCTTTACTCAGGGGGCACAGATACGCAGTATTTT
d_call: .; clone_size: .; v_call: TRBV5-6; j_call: TRBJ2-5; cdr3_aa: CASSLGGTFKTQYF; cdr3_nt: TGTGCCAGCAGCTTGGGGGGGACGTTCAAGACCCAGTACTTC
d_call: .; clone_size: .; v_call: TRBV9; j_call: TRBJ2-3; cdr3_aa: CASSGGSSSTDTQYF; cdr3_nt: TGTGCCAGCAGCGGGGGTTCATCTAGCACAGATACGCAGTATTTT
d_call: TRBD1; clone_size: .; v_call: TRBV15; j_call: TRBJ1-2; cdr3_aa: CATSTVDRAYGYTF; cdr3_nt: TGTGCCACCAGCACCGTAGACAGGGCCTATGGCTACACCTTC
d_call: .; clone_size: few; v_call: TRBV12-3/TRBV12-4; j_call: TRBJ1-2; cdr3_aa: CASSPPLTPNYGYTF; cdr3_nt: TGTGCCAGCAGCCCCCCGCTAACTCCTAACTATGGCTACACCTTC
d_call: .; clone_size: many; v_call: TRBV11-1; j_call: TRBJ1-6; cdr3_aa: CASSLAPNSPLHF; cdr3_nt: TGTGCCAGCAGCTTAGCTCCCAATTCACCCCTCCACTTT
d_call: TRBD2; clone_size: .; v_call: TRBV5-1; j_call: TRBJ2-1; cdr3_aa: CASSRTSGGHEQFF; cdr3_nt: TGCGCCAGCAGCAGGACTAGCGGGGGGCATGAGCAGTTCTTC
d_call: .; clone_size: few; v_call: TRBV7-2; j_call: TRBJ2-1; cdr3_aa: CASSFDPGYNEQFF; cdr3_nt: TGTGCCAGCAGCTTTGATCCGGGGTACAATGAGCAGTTCTTC
d_call: TRBD1; clone_size: few; v_call: TRBV3-1; j_call: TRBJ1-3; cdr3_aa: CASSQAGQPSIGNTIYF; cdr3_nt: TGTGCCAGCAGCCAAGCGGGACAGCCATCGATTGGAAACACCATATATTTT
d_call: .; clone_size: few; v_call: TRBV27; j_call: TRBJ1-5; cdr3_aa: CASSLGPQIQPQHF; cdr3_nt: TGTGCCAGCAGTTTAGGGCCGCAGATTCAGCCCCAGCATTTT
d_call: .; clone_size: many; v_call: TRBV7-3; j_call: TRBJ1-2; cdr3_aa: CASSLSYGYGYTF; cdr3_nt: TGTGCCAGCAGCTTATCCTACGGCTATGGCTACACCTTC
d_call: .; clone_size: few; v_call: TRBV7-9; j_call: TRBJ2-1; cdr3_aa: CATGTSTYNEQFF; cdr3_nt: TGTGCCACTGGCACTTCTACCTACAATGAGCAGTTCTTC
d_call: TRBD1; clone_size: few; v_call: TRBV6-2/TRBV6-3; j_call: TRBJ1-1; cdr3_aa: CASSYGTGVTEAFF; cdr3_nt: TGTGCCAGCAGTTACGGGACAGGGGTTACTGAAGCTTTCTTT
d_call: .; clone_size: .; v_call: TRBV7-9; j_call: TRBJ1-5; cdr3_aa: CASSFTGSNQPQHF; cdr3_nt: TGTGCCAGCAGCTTCACCGGGTCAAATCAGCCCCAGCATTTT
d_call: .; clone_size: .; v_call: TRBV15; j_call: TRBJ1-4; cdr3_aa: CATSGRNEKLFF; cdr3_nt: TGTGCCACCAGCGGTCGTAATGAAAAACTGTTTTTT
d_call: .; clone_size: once; v_call: TRBV11-2; j_call: TRBJ2-1; cdr3_aa: CASSFYVNEQFF; cdr3_nt: TGTGCCAGCAGCTTTTACGTGAATGAGCAGTTCTTC
d_call: TRBD1; clone_size: .; v_call: TRBV9; j_call: TRBJ2-1; cdr3_aa: CASSRDSRAYNEQFF; cdr3_nt: TGTGCCAGCAGCCGGGACAGCCGAGCCTACAATGAGCAGTTCTTC
d_call: .; clone_size: .; v_call: TRBV29-1; j_call: TRBJ2-1; cdr3_aa: CSARGDSYNEQFF; cdr3_nt: TGCAGCGCGAGAGGTGACTCCTACAATGAGCAGTTCTTC
d_call: .; clone_size: medium-sized; v_call: TRBV27; j_call: TRBJ2-1; cdr3_aa: CASGPGTLGANEQFF; cdr3_nt: TGTGCCAGCGGACCCGGGACCCTGGGGGCGAATGAGCAGTTCTTC
d_call: .; clone_size: .; v_call: TRBV19; j_call: TRBJ1-6; cdr3_aa: CASSISGYNSPLHF; cdr3_nt: TGTGCCAGTAGTATATCAGGCTATAATTCACCCCTCCACTTT
d_call: TRBD2; clone_size: .; v_call: TRBV20-1; j_call: TRBJ2-7; cdr3_aa: CSARASGYEQYF; cdr3_nt: TGCAGTGCTAGAGCTAGCGGCTACGAGCAGTACTTC
d_call: .; clone_size: .; v_call: TRBV2; j_call: TRBJ1-2; cdr3_aa: CASRRFREKDYGYTF; cdr3_nt: TGTGCCAGCAGGAGATTCAGGGAAAAGGACTATGGCTACACCTTC
d_call: .; clone_size: .; v_call: TRBV19; j_call: TRBJ1-2; cdr3_aa: CASSTTGYGYTF; cdr3_nt: TGTGCCAGTAGTACAACAGGGTATGGCTACACCTTC
d_call: .; clone_size: .; v_call: TRBV25-1; j_call: TRBJ2-5; cdr3_aa: CASSPSRDETQYF; cdr3_nt: TGTGCCAGCAGTCCTAGCCGGGACGAGACCCAGTACTTC
d_call: .; clone_size: .; v_call: TRBV24-1; j_call: TRBJ2-7; cdr3_aa: CATSLGTEQYF; cdr3_nt: TGTGCCACCAGCCTGGGTACCGAGCAGTACTTC
d_call: .; clone_size: .; v_call: TRBV20-1; j_call: TRBJ2-1; cdr3_aa: CSARYLQGSRNEQFF; cdr3_nt: TGCAGTGCTAGATACCTACAGGGTTCACGCAATGAGCAGTTCTTC
d_call: .; clone_size: .; v_call: TRBV3-1; j_call: TRBJ1-2; cdr3_aa: CASSQSGADEINYGYTF; cdr3_nt: TGTGCCAGCAGCCAGTCCGGGGCGGATGAAATTAACTATGGCTACACCTTC
d_call: .; clone_size: .; v_call: TRBV29-1; j_call: TRBJ2-7; cdr3_aa: CSVEDWAESSYEQYF; cdr3_nt: TGCAGCGTTGAAGATTGGGCAGAGAGCTCCTACGAGCAGTACTTC
d_call: .; clone_size: few; v_call: TRBV4-1; j_call: TRBJ1-1; cdr3_aa: CASSQALIMNTEAFF; cdr3_nt: TGCGCCAGCAGCCAAGCTCTCATCATGAACACTGAAGCTTTCTTT
d_call: TRBD2; clone_size: few; v_call: TRBV14; j_call: TRBJ2-5; cdr3_aa: CASSQWTSGHKETQYF; cdr3_nt: TGTGCCAGCAGCCAGTGGACTAGCGGGCACAAAGAGACCCAGTACTTC